This T cell receptor beta chain stems from a study of OX40 agonist ivuxolimab in advanced cancers. Looking at the study overall: Clinicians treated patients with ivuxolimab, an agonistic anti-OX40 (CD134) antibody.

Germline lookup yields CDR1 MGHRA and CDR2 YSYEKL. Germline trimming cut 3 bases from V and 2 bases from J; bases unmatched to any gene: 3. The CDR3 has 16 amino acids. Produced via immunoSEQ multiplex PCR; TCRdb's table is partial and in-frame only. Found here are about 51,000 clones, approximately 84% of them singletons; the top ten hold 2.5% to 3.5%. This chain uses TRBV4-1 with TRBJ2-3; TRBD2 aligns across 12 bases. This sequence was found in an adult with an advanced solid tumor such as melanoma, head and neck, liver or kidney cancer. This specimen was CD4+ or CD8+ T cells sorted from blood, taken in a trial of the OX40 agonist ivuxolimab. The CDR3 sequence: CASSQLAGGPTDTQYF. The CDR3 DNA reads TGCGCCAGCAGCCAGCTAGCGGGGGGGCCCACAGATACGCAGTATTTT.